This T cell receptor beta chain was sequenced in a study of T cell responses to AZD1222 COVID-19 vaccine. Germline CDR1 LNHDA, CDR2 SQIVND (reference sequence). Trimming stripped 7 bases from V and 4 bases from J, with 14 bases between. The CDR3 has 14 amino acids. Only in-frame clones appear in the TCRdb table, and some are missing; sequencing was by immunoSEQ multiplex PCR. This sample yields tens of thousands of clones, of which more than 70% are seen a single time; 2% belongs to the top ten. The rearrangement uses TRBV19 and TRBJ1-3; D not certain. This specimen consisted of peripheral blood, obtained on day 0 of AZD1222 vaccination. This clonotype was sampled from an adult in good health. In nucleotides, the CDR3 is TGTGCCAGTATGGACCTACCAGTGGGAAACACCATATATTTT. Residues: CASMDLPVGNTIYF.